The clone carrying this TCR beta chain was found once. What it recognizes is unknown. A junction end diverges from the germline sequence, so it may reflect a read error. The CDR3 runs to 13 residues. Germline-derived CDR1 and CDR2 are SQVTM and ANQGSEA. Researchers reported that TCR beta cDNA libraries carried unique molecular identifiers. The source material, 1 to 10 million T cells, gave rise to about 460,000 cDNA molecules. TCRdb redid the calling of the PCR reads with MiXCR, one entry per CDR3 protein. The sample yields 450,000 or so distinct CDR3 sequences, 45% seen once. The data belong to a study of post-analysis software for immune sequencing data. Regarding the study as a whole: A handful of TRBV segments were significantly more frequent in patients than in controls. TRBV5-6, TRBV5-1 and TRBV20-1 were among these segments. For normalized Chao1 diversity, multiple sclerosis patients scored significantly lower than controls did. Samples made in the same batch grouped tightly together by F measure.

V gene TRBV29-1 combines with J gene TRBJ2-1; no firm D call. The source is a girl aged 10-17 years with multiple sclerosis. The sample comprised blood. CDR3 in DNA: TGCAGCGTTGTAATGAGCTCCTACAGTGAGCAGTTCTTC. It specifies CSVVMSSYSEQFF.